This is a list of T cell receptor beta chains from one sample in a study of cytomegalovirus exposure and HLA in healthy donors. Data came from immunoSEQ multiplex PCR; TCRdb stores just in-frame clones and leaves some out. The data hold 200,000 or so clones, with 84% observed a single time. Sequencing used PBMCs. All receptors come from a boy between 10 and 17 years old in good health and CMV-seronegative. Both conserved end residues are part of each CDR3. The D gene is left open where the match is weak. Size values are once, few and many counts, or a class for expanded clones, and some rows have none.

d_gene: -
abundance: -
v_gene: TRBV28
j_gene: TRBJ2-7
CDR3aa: CASSSQEGYTYEQYF
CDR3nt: TGTGCCAGCAGTTCCCAGGAGGGTTATACCTACGAGCAGTACTTC

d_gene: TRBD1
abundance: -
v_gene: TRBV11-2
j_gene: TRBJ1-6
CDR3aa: CASSDRPGQLNSPLHF
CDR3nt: TGTGCCAGCAGCGATCGCCCGGGACAGCTTAATTCACCCCTCCACTTT

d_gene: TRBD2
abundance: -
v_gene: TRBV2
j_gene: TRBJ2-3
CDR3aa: CASSKSPLLAASTDTQYF
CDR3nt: TGTGCCAGCAGCAAGAGTCCCCTGCTAGCGGCTTCCACAGATACGCAGTATTTT

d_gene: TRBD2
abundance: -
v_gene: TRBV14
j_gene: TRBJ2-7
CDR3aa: CASSQGGQLSSYEQYF
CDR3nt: TGTGCCAGCAGCCAGGGAGGGCAGTTGAGCTCCTACGAGCAGTACTTC

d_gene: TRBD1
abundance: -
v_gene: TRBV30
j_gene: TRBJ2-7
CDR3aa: CACHSGQGVYEQYF
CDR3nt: TGTGCCTGTCATTCAGGACAGGGAGTCTACGAGCAGTACTTC

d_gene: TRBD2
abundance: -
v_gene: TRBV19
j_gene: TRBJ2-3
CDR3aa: CASSGGGYTDTQYF
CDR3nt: TGTGCCAGTTCGGGGGGAGGGTACACAGATACGCAGTATTTT

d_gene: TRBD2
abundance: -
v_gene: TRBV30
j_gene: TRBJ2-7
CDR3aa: CAWSVLGGYTSYEQYF
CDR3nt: TGTGCCTGGAGTGTACTGGGGGGGTACACTTCCTACGAGCAGTACTTC

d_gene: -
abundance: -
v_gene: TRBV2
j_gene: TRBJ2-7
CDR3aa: CASSERGTEQYF
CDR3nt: TGTGCCAGCAGTGAACGGGGAACCGAGCAGTACTTC

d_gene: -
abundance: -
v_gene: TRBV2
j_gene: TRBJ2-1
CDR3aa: CASRQGGSYNEQFF
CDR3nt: TGTGCCAGCAGGCAAGGGGGCTCCTACAATGAGCAGTTCTTC

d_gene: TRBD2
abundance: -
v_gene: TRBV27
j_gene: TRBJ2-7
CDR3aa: CASSSTPGLAGEWPYEQYF
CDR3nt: TGTGCCAGCAGTTCCACCCCGGGACTAGCGGGAGAGTGGCCCTACGAGCAGTACTTC

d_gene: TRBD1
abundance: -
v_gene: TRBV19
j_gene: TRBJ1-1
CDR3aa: CASSPRTGAAFF
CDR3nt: TGTGCCAGTAGTCCTCGGACAGGTGCAGCTTTCTTT

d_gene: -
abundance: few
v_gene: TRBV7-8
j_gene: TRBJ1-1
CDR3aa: CASSLQQTDMNTEAFF
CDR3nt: TGTGCCAGCAGCTTACAACAGACCGACATGAACACTGAAGCTTTCTTT

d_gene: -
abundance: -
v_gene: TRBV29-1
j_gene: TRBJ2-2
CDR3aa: CSVEEGRHGELFF
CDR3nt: TGCAGCGTTGAAGAGGGGCGGCACGGGGAGCTGTTTTTT

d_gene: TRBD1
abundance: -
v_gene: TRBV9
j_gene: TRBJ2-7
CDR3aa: CASSVATGTGFHEQYF
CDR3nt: TGTGCCAGCAGCGTAGCCACCGGGACAGGGTTTCACGAGCAGTACTTC

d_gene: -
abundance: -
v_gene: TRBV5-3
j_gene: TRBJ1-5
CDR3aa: CARSCPDSVNQPQHF
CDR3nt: TGTGCCAGAAGCTGCCCGGACAGTGTAAATCAGCCCCAGCATTTT

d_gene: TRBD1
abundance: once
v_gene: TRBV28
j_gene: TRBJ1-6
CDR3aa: CASSSYRGNNSPLHF
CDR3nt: TGTGCCAGCAGCTCATACAGGGGAAATAATTCACCCCTCCACTTT

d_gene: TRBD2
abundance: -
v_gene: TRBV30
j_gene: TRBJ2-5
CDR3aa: CAWSHGLAGPTETQYF
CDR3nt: TGTGCCTGGAGTCACGGACTAGCGGGTCCAACGGAGACCCAGTACTTC

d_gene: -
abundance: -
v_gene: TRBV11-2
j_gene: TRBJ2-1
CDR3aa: CATARGGYNEQFF
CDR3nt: TGTGCCACTGCAAGGGGCGGCTACAATGAGCAGTTCTTC

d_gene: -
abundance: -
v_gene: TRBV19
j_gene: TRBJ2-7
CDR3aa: CASSISRSSYEQYF
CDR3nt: TGTGCCAGTAGTATATCCCGCAGCTCCTACGAGCAGTACTTC

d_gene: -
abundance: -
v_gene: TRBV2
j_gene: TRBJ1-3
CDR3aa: CASRALGARGNTIYF
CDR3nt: TGTGCCAGCAGAGCGCTGGGGGCACGTGGAAACACCATATATTTT

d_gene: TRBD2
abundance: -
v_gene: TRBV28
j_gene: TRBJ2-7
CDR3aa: CASSLLTSGSYEQYF
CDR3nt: TGTGCCAGCAGTCTCCTGACTAGCGGGAGCTACGAGCAGTACTTC

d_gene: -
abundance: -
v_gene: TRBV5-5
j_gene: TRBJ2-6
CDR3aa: CASSLGRTAISGANVLTF
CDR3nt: TGTGCCAGCAGCCTTGGGCGGACAGCGATCTCTGGGGCCAACGTCCTGACTTTC

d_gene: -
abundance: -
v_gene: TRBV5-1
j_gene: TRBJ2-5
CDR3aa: CASSSDREVETQYF
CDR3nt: TGCGCCAGCAGCTCAGACAGGGAGGTTGAGACCCAGTACTTC

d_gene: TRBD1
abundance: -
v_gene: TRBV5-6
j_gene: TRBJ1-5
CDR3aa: CASSSDRGLNQPQHF
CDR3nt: TGTGCCAGCAGCTCGGACAGGGGGCTGAATCAGCCCCAGCATTTT

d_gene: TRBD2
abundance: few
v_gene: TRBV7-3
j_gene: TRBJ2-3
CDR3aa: CASSLNGRGISGDTQYF
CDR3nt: TGTGCCAGCAGCTTAAACGGGCGGGGGATCTCTGGAGATACGCAGTATTTT

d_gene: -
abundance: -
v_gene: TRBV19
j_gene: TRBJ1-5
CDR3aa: CASSIWRDQPQHF
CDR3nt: TGTGCCAGTAGTATATGGAGGGATCAGCCCCAGCATTTT

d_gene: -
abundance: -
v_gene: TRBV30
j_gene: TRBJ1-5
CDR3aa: CAWKPDNSNQPQHF
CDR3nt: TGTGCCTGGAAGCCCGACAATAGCAATCAGCCCCAGCATTTT

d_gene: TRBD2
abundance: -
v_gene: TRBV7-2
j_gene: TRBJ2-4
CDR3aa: CASSLGLAGGQAKNIQYF
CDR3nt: TGTGCCAGCAGCTTAGGGCTAGCGGGGGGGCAGGCCAAAAACATTCAGTACTTC

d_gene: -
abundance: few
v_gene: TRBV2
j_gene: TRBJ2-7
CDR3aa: CASSDGGHFYEQYF
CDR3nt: TGTGCCAGCAGTGATGGGGGACATTTCTACGAGCAGTACTTC

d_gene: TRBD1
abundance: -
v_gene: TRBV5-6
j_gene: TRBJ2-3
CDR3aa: CASSWTGDTDTQYF
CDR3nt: TGTGCCAGCAGCTGGACAGGAGACACAGATACGCAGTATTTT

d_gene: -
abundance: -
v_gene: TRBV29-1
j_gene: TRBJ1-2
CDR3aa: CSVERGGGYTF
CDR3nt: TGCAGCGTTGAACGCGGTGGGGGCTACACCTTC

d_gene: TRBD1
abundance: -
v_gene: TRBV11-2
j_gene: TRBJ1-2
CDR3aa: CASSLEGGTGGQGYTF
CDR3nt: TGTGCCAGCAGCTTAGAAGGCGGGACAGGGGGCCAAGGCTACACCTTC

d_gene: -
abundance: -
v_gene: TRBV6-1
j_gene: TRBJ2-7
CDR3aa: CASSDRVPEQYF
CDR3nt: TGTGCCAGCAGTGACAGGGTCCCCGAGCAGTACTTC

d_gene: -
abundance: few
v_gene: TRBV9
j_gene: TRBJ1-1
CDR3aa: CASSGEDTEAFF
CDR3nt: TGTGCCAGCAGCGGGGAGGACACTGAAGCTTTCTTT

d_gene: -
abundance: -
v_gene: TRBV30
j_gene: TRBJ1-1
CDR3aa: CAWSPWGTTNTEAFF
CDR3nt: TGTGCCTGGAGCCCTTGGGGGACAACAAACACTGAAGCTTTCTTT

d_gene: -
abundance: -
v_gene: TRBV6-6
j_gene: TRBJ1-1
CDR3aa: CASSYGGRSMNTEAFF
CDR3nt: TGTGCCAGCAGTTACGGAGGACGGAGTATGAACACTGAAGCTTTCTTT